Sequencing of this TCR beta chain was carried out in a study of Graves' ophthalmopathy and Graves' hyperthyroidism. Overall study results and limits: Most clonotypes expanded in thyroid above 0.001 frequency were present in blood too.

This clonotype was seen many times. Its target is not known. The germline CDR1 and CDR2 sequences are SGHVS and FQNEAQ. CDR3 size: 18 residues. The germline V and J ends were trimmed by 1 base and 5 bases, with 20 bases remaining between them. As the template, RNA transcripts were used to amplify TCR beta CDR3 regions. First-round RT-PCR relied on HTBI primers, and a second-round multiplex PCR came next. TCRdb reanalysed the multiplex PCR reads using MiXCR and keeps one entry per CDR3 protein. Here the sample spans some 390,000 distinct CDR3 sequences, approximately 20% being singletons. The chain uses TRBV7-8 and TRBJ2-2, with D possibly being TRBD1 or TRBD2 (5 bases each). The specimen was peripheral blood. This sequence originates from a young woman with Graves' ophthalmopathy. The CDR3 loop reads CASSLEGFGVEGTGELFF. In nucleotides, the CDR3 is TGTGCCAGCAGCTTAGAAGGTTTTGGGGTAGAGGGGACCGGGGAGCTGTTTTTT. Variable domain in full (rest from reference TRBV7-8 and TRBJ2-2): GAGVSQSPRYKVAKRGQDVALRCDPISGHVSLFWYQQALGQGPEFLTYFQNEAQLDKSGLPSDRFFAERPEGSVSTLKIQRTQQEDSAVYLCASSLEGFGVEGTGELFFGEGSRLTVL.